This TCR beta chain emerged from a study of blood T cell repertoires in COVID-19. This CDR3 spans 15 amino acids. V was trimmed by 7 bases and J by 4 bases, leaving 19 bases between them. The germline gives CDR1 SEHNR, CDR2 FQNEAQ (reference sequence). Some clones are missing from TCRdb's copy, which holds only in-frame ones; the method was immunoSEQ multiplex PCR. This sample carries 86,000 or so clones, roughly 86% of them seen once, and the ten largest clones take 4.5% to 6%. By its share, this clone is medium-sized. The TCR comes from a man in his fifties or sixties with active or convalescent COVID-19. This rearrangement joins TRBV7-9 to TRBJ1-2, with no clear D. Material: peripheral blood. The CDR3 sequence: CASTLREVGIYGYTF. CDR3 coding DNA: TGTGCCAGCACCCTTAGGGAGGTCGGAATCTATGGCTACACCTTC.